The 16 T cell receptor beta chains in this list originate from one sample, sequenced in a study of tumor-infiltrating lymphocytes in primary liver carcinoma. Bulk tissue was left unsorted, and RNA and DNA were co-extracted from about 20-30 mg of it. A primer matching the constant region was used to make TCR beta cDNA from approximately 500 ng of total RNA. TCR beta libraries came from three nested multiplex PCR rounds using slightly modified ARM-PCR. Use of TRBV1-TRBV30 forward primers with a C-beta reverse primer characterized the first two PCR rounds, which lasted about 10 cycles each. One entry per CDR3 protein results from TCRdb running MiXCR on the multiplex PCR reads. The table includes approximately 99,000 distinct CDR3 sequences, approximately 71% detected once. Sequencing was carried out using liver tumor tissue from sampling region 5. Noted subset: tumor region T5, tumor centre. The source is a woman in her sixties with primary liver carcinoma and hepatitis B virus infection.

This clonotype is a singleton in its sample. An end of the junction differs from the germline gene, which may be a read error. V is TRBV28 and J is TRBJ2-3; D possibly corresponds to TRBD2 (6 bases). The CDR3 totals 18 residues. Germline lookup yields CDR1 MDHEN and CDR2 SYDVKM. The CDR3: CASSLPTSGRIGADTQYF. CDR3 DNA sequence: TGTGCCAGCAGTTTACCGACTAGTGGGAGGATTGGGGCAGATACACAGTATTTT.

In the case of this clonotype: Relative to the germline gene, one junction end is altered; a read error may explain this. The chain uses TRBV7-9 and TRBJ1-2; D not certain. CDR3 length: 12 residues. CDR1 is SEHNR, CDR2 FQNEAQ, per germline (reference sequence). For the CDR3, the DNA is TGTGCCAGGAGCTTAGCGAACTATGGCTACACATTC. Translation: CARSLANYGYTF.

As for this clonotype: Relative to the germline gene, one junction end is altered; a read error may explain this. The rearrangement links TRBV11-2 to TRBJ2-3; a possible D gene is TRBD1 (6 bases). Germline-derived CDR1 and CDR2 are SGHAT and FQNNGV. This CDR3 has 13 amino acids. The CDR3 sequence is CASSFLGTHTQFF. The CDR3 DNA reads TGTGCCAGCAGCTTCCTCGGGACACATACGCAGTTTTTT.

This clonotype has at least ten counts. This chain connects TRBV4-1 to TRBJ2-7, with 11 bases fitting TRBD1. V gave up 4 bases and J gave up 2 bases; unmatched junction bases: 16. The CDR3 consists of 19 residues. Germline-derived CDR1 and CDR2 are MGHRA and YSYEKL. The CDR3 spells CASSPRDRGSGVRAYEQYF. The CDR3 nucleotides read TGCGCCAGCAGCCCTCGGGACAGGGGGTCGGGAGTACGGGCCTACGAGCAGTACTTC.

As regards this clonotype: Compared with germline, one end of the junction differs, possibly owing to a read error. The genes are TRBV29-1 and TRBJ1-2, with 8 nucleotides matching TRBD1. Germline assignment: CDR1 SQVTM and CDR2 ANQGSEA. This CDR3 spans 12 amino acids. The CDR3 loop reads CNVEDRGYRYTF. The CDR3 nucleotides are TGCAACGTTGAAGACAGGGGCTATCGCTACACCTTC.

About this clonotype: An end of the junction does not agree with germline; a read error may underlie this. CDR3 amino acids: CASTYSQGGGYTF. DNA for the CDR3: TGTGCCAGCACTTACTCACAGGGGGGCGGTTACACCTTC. This rearrangement joins TRBV6-6 to TRBJ1-2; TRBD1 agrees at 8 bases. The CDR3 is 13 residues long. Germline lookup yields CDR1 MNHNY and CDR2 SVGAGI (reference sequence).

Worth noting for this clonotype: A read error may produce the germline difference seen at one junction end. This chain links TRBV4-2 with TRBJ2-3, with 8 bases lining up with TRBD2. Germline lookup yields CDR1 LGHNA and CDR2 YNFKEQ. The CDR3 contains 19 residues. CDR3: CASSRNPLTGRGGTDTQYF. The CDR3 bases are TGTGCCAGCAGCCGCAACCCCCTTACCGGGAGGGGCGGAACAGATACGCAGTATTTC.

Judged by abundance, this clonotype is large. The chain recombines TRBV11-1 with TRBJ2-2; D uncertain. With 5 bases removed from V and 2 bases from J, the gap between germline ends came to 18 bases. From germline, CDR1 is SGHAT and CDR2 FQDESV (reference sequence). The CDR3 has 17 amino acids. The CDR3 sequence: CASSARPFLVNTGELFF. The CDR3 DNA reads TGTGCCAGCAGCGCCCGGCCATTCCTAGTTAACACCGGGGAGCTGTTTTTT.

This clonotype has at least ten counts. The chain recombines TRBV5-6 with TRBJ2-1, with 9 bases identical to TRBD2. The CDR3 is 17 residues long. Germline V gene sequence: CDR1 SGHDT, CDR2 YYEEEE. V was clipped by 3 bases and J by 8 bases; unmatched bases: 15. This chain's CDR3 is CASSSGPGQREEHEQFF. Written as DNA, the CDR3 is TGTGCCAGCAGCTCGGGGCCGGGACAGCGGGAGGAGCATGAGCAGTTCTTC.

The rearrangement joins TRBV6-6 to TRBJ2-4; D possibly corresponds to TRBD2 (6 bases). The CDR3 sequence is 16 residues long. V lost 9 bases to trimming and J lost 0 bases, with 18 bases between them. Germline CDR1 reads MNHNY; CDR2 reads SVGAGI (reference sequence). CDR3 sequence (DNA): TGTGCCAGTAAAAAAGGACTAACGGGAGCCAAAAACATTCAGTACTTC. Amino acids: CASKKGLTGAKNIQYF.

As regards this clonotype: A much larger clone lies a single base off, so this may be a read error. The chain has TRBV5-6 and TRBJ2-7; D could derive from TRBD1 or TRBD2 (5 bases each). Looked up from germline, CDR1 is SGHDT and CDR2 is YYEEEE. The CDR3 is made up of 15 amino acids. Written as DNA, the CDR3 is TGTGCCAGCGGATCCCGGGACGGATTTTCCTACGCGCAGTACTTC. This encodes CASGSRDGFSYAQYF.

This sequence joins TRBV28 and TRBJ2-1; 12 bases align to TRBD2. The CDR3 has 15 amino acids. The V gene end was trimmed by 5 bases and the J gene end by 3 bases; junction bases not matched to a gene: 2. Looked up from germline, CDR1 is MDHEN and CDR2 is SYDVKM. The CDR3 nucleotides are TGTGCCAGCAGTAGACTAGCGGGAGTCTACAATGAGCAGTTCTTC. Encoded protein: CASSRLAGVYNEQFF.

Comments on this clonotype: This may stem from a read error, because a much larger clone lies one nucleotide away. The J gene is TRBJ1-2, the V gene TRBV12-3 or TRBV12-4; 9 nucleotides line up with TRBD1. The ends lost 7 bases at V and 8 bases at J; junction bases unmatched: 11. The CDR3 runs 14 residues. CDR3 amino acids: CASTRGTGSVGYTF. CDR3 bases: TGTGCCAGCACCCGAGGGACAGGGAGCGTCGGCTACACCTTC.

CDR3 nucleotide sequence: TGCAGTGCTCTTCCAGGGTTGACCGGGGAGCTGTTTTTT. As protein: CSALPGLTGELFF. This chain uses TRBV20-1 with TRBJ2-2; D is possibly TRBD1 (5 bases). This CDR3 is built from 13 residues. V was shortened by 5 bases and J by 5 bases, with 12 bases between the two germline ends. Germline loops: CDR1 DFQATT, CDR2 SNEGSKA (reference sequence).

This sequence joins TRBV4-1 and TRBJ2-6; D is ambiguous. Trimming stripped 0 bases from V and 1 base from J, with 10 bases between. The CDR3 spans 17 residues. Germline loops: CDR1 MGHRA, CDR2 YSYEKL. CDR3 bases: TGCGCCAGCAGCCAAGAGGGTGTGGCGTCTGGGGCCAACGTCCTGACTTTC. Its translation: CASSQEGVASGANVLTF.

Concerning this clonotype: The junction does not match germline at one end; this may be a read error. The CDR3 sequence is CANSSTGTTRATNEKLLF. For the CDR3, the DNA is TGTGCAAACAGCTCGACAGGGACCACTCGAGCAACTAATGAAAAACTGCTTTTT. V and J are TRBV11-2 and TRBJ1-4; 7 bases agree with TRBD1. Germline-derived CDR1 and CDR2 are SGHAT and FQNNGV. The CDR3 length is 18 residues.